This T cell receptor beta chain was sequenced during a study of blood T cells in healthy people across ages. The study, taken as a whole, reports: A strong correlation was seen between TCR beta diversity and naive T cell percentage.

Comment on this clonotype: Its specificity is not known.

In germline, CDR1 is DFQATT, CDR2 SNEGSKA (reference sequence). The CDR3 length is 15 residues. The study drew donors from healthy Caucasian individuals in Russia aged 6 to 90. Per sample, extraction of total RNA gave at least 6 micrograms in every case. The authors ran a second PCR of roughly 6 to 12 cycles using a sample-barcoded 5' primer and a J-beta primer mix. TCRdb called the 5' RACE reads again in MiXCR, with one record for every CDR3 protein. In the table there are approximately 1,100,000 distinct CDR3 sequences, 40% to 45% of which are singletons. The clonotype originates from an older woman in good health. V is TRBV20-1 and J is TRBJ2-7, with TRBD2 matching 8 bases. The J call may be wrong; the DNA end is better matched by TRBJ2-5. The sequenced material came from blood. The CDR3: CSANRLVGGAETQYF. Written as DNA, the CDR3 is TGCAGTGCTAACCGACTAGTCGGGGGGGCCGAGACCCAGTACTTC.